Below are 30 T cell receptor beta chains sequenced from a single sample in a study of T cells in Graves' hyperthyroidism and ophthalmopathy. RNA transcripts were the template for amplifying TCR beta CDR3 regions. Initially, a first-round RT-PCR of the TCR CDR3 employed the HTBI primer set. TCRdb used MiXCR to reprocess the multiplex PCR reads, holding one entry per CDR3 protein. Here the sample spans roughly 500,000 distinct CDR3 sequences, about 45% being singletons. Specimen: peripheral blood or thyroid tissue (not recorded which). These receptors came from an adult woman with Graves' disease, either hyperthyroidism or ophthalmopathy (not recorded which).

This clonotype was detected many times. The rearrangement uses TRBV15 and TRBJ1-5, with unresolved D. The V and J ends lost 3 bases and 2 bases respectively, with 8 bases between them. CDR3 length: 14 residues. Germline loops: CDR1 LNHNV, CDR2 YYDKDF (reference sequence). The CDR3 sequence is CATSSFGGNQPQHF. CDR3 DNA sequence: TGTGCCACCAGCAGCTTTGGGGGCAATCAGCCCCAGCATTTT.

CDR3 amino acids: CASSSVGAGNTGELFF. CDR3 DNA sequence: TGTGCCAGCAGCTCCGTGGGAGCGGGGAACACCGGGGAGCTGTTTTTT. The rearrangement joins TRBV7-9 to TRBJ2-2; a weak D match, TRBD2 (6 bases). The germline V gene encodes CDR1 SEHNR and CDR2 FQNEAQ (reference sequence). V lost 4 bases and J 1 base, leaving 13 bases between the germline ends. The CDR3 is made up of 16 amino acids.

The chain carries TRBV7-9 and TRBJ1-2; D is undetermined. This CDR3 has 12 residues. CDR1 is SEHNR and CDR2 is FQNEAQ in the germline V gene (reference sequence). Between the trimmed V and J ends, which lost 1 base and 8 bases, there was a span of 8 bases. The CDR3 bases are TGTGCCAGCAGCTTAGTAGGGATGGGCTACACCTTC. Encoded protein: CASSLVGMGYTF.

The gene calls are TRBV7-6 and TRBJ2-1; D gene ambiguous. V lost 5 bases to trimming and J lost 4 bases, with 3 bases between them. The CDR3 is 11 amino acids. The germline gives CDR1 SGHVS, CDR2 FNYEAQ. The DNA for the CDR3 is TGTGCCAGCAGCAAATACAATGAGCAGTTCTTC. It is translated as CASSKYNEQFF.

The rearrangement uses TRBV7-8 and TRBJ2-5; 7 positions match TRBD2. The CDR3 consists of 15 residues. V was clipped by 3 bases and J by 2 bases; unmatched bases: 6. Germline CDR1 and CDR2: SGHVS and FQNEAQ. DNA for the CDR3: TGTGCCAGCAGCTTCCCAGCGGGGATACAAGAGACCCAGTACTTC. It yields the protein CASSFPAGIQETQYF.

The chain employs TRBV7-9 and TRBJ2-6; 8 bases agree with TRBD2. CDR3 length: 16 residues. Germline CDR1 is SEHNR and CDR2 is FQNEAQ (reference sequence). Trimming took 4 bases from V and 0 from J; bases not matched to a gene: 2. The CDR3 sequence is CASSSGGDSGANVLTF. CDR3 bases: TGTGCCAGCAGCTCCGGGGGGGACTCTGGGGCCAACGTCCTGACTTTC.

This chain links TRBV24-1 with TRBJ1-2; D might be TRBD1 (6 bases). With 4 bases removed from V and 2 bases from J, the gap between germline ends came to 7 bases. The CDR3 covers 13 residues. Germline V gene lookup returns CDR1 KGHDR and CDR2 SFDVKD. The CDR3 protein is CATSERGNYGYTF. The CDR3 DNA follows: TGTGCCACCAGTGAAAGGGGGAACTATGGCTACACCTTC.

Ten or more counts support this clonotype. The V gene is TRBV7-3, the J gene TRBJ2-7, with 8 positions matching TRBD1. Germline values: CDR1 SGHTA, CDR2 FQGTGA. Trimming removed 5 bases from V and 6 bases from J; junction bases left unmatched: 3. This CDR3 spans 12 amino acids. The CDR3 DNA reads TGTGCCAGCAGCGTCGACAGGGGCGAGCAGTACTTC. Protein product: CASSVDRGEQYF. Full variable domain (remainder filled in from reference TRBV7-3 and TRBJ2-7): GAGVSQTPSNKVTEKGKYVELRCDPISGHTALYWYRQSLGQGPEFLIYFQGTGAADDSGLPNDRFFAVRPEGSVSTLKIQRTERGDSAVYLCASSVDRGEQYFGPGTRLTVT.

There are a few counts of this clonotype. The J gene is TRBJ1-5, the V gene TRBV3-1; D may be TRBD1 (5 bases). This CDR3 has 13 amino acids. Trimming cost V 5 bases and J 5 bases, with 10 bases left between them. The germline V gene has CDR1 LGHDT and CDR2 YNNKEL (reference sequence). CDR3 protein: CASSRSGDQPQHF. The CDR3 DNA reads as TGTGCCAGCAGCAGGTCGGGGGATCAGCCCCAGCATTTT.

Points on this clonotype: Germline and junction disagree at one end, which may indicate a read error. This chain uses TRBV7-9 with TRBJ2-7; D possibly matches TRBD1 or TRBD2 (5 bases each). The CDR3 is 15 amino acids. Germline CDR1 SEHNR, CDR2 FQNEAQ (reference sequence). DNA of the CDR3: TGTGCCAGCAGCCCGAGGGGATGGGGCTCCTACAAGCAGTACTTC. It codes for CASSPRGWGSYKQYF. Full variable domain (missing parts from reference TRBV7-9 and TRBJ2-7): DTGVSQNPRHKITKRGQNVTFRCDPISEHNRLYWYRQTLGQGPEFLTYFQNEAQLEKSRLLSDRFSAERPKGSFSTLEIQRTEQGDSAMYLCASSPRGWGSYKQYFGPGTRLTVT.

This chain connects TRBV12-3 or TRBV12-4 to TRBJ2-7; the match to TRBD1 covers 9 bases. The CDR3 extends over 11 amino acids. V shed 3 bases and J 13 bases; nucleotides not matched to a gene: 4. The CDR3 DNA sequence: TGTGCCAGCAGTTTGGGACAGGGTCGATACTTC. Encoded protein: CASSLGQGRYF.

At least ten counts were recorded for this clonotype. This chain joins TRBV19 and TRBJ1-1, with D possibly being TRBD1 (5 bases). V lost 4 bases and J 6 bases, leaving 15 bases between the germline ends. Per germline, CDR1 LNHDA and CDR2 SQIVND (reference sequence). The CDR3 totals 14 residues. The CDR3 DNA follows: TGTGCCAGTAGTAGCCGGTGGAGGGACCCTGAAGCTTTCTTT. Translated, it gives CASSSRWRDPEAFF.

The genes are TRBV10-3 and TRBJ2-7, with 7 bases fitting TRBD1. This CDR3 comprises 14 residues. V was pared by 6 bases and J by 1 base, with 6 bases of the junction left unmatched. In germline, CDR1 is ENHRY, CDR2 SYGVKD. CDR3 protein: CAIRPGQDSYEQYF. The DNA of the CDR3 is TGTGCCATCAGACCTGGACAGGATTCCTACGAGCAGTACTTC.

This clonotype came up a few times. The chain carries TRBV9 and TRBJ1-1; D ambiguous. From germline, CDR1 is SGDLS and CDR2 YYNGEE. The length of the CDR3 is 12 residues. V was clipped by 2 bases and J by 7 bases, with 9 bases between them. The CDR3 DNA is TGTGCCAGCAGCGTGAGAAGTGGTGAAGCTTTCTTT. Encoded protein: CASSVRSGEAFF.

To note about this clonotype: Germline and junction disagree at one end, which may indicate a read error. The CDR3 region is CASTQSGANVLTF. The CDR3 DNA sequence: TGTGCCAGCACCCAATCTGGGGCCAACGTCCTGACTTTC. The V call is TRBV10-2, the J call TRBJ2-6; unclear D gene. CDR3 size: 13 residues. Per germline, CDR1 WSHSY and CDR2 SAAADI.

This clonotype came up many times. This chain joins TRBV2 and TRBJ2-6, with 8 bases lining up with TRBD1. Germline V gene data show CDR1 as SNHLY and CDR2 as FYNNEI. V lost 4 bases, J lost 0 bases, and 2 bases stayed unmatched. The CDR3 contains 16 residues. In nucleotides, the CDR3 is TGTGCCAGCAGTGGGGACAGGAGCTCTGGGGCCAACGTCCTGACTTTC. This sequence encodes CASSGDRSSGANVLTF. The variable domain in full, with the rest retrieved from reference TRBV2 and TRBJ2-6, is EPEVTQTPSHQVTQMGQEVILRCVPISNHLYFYWYRQILGQKVEFLVSFYNNEISEKSEIFDDQFSVERPDGSNFTLKIRSTKLEDSAMYFCASSGDRSSGANVLTFGAGSRLTVL.

There are many counts of this clonotype. V and J are TRBV25-1 and TRBJ2-7, with no clear D. This CDR3 has 15 amino acids. V lost 5 bases and J 0 bases, leaving 14 bases between the germline ends. CDR1 and CDR2 from the germline V gene are MGHDK and SYGVNS. The CDR3 loop is CASSPGLLSSYEQYF. DNA for the CDR3: TGTGCCAGCAGTCCCGGGCTATTAAGCTCCTACGAGCAGTACTTC.

Ten or more counts support this clonotype. The chain combines TRBV12-3 or TRBV12-4 with TRBJ1-4, with 7 nucleotides matching TRBD1. The CDR3 is 14 residues long. J lost 5 bases, V lost 5 bases, and 5 bases had no gene match. CDR3 amino acids: CASSQTGPNEKLFF. The CDR3 coding sequence is TGTGCCAGCAGTCAGACAGGGCCGAATGAAAAACTGTTTTTT.

This chain connects TRBV19 to TRBJ1-5; no clear D. The germline gives CDR1 LNHDA, CDR2 SQIVND (reference sequence). V gave up 6 bases and J gave up 4 bases, with 10 bases separating them. The CDR3 loop spans 13 amino acids. CDR3 DNA: TGTGCCAGTAGATTGGGTGGAAATCAGCCCCAGCATTTT. As protein: CASRLGGNQPQHF.

The chain couples TRBV6-5 to TRBJ2-6, with D possibly TRBD2 on 5 matching bases. With 7 bases removed from V and 3 bases from J, the gap between germline ends came to 13 bases. The CDR3 contains 15 residues. CDR1 and CDR2 from the germline V gene are MNHEY and SVGAGI. The CDR3 DNA follows: TGTGCCAGCAATCGACGAGGGTTTGGGGCCAACGTCCTGACTTTC. This sequence encodes CASNRRGFGANVLTF.

The chain employs TRBV10-1 and TRBJ1-6, with D hard to call. V lost 0 bases and J 8 bases, leaving 20 bases between the germline ends. Germline lookup yields CDR1 WNHNN and CDR2 SYGVQD (reference sequence). CDR3 length: 18 residues. The CDR3 bases are TGCGCCAGCAGTGAGTCGACTAGCGGCTACACCGGGGATTCACCCCTCCACTTT. Translating it yields CASSESTSGYTGDSPLHF.

This clonotype occurred many times. The rearrangement uses TRBV14 and TRBJ1-6; D gene unclear. The CDR3 runs to 14 residues. V gave up 2 bases and J gave up 9 bases, with 11 bases separating them. Germline V gene sequence: CDR1 SGHDN, CDR2 FVKESK. CDR3 sequence reads: CASSQHTRSSPLHF. CDR3 coding DNA: TGTGCCAGCAGCCAACATACGAGGAGTTCACCCCTCCACTTT. The full variable domain, in which reference TRBV14 and TRBJ1-6 provide the parts outside the CDR3, is EAGVTQFPSHSVIEKGQTVTLRCDPISGHDNLYWYRRVMGKEIKFLLHFVKESKQDESGMPNNRFLAERTGGTYSTLKVQPAELEDSGVYFCASSQHTRSSPLHFGNGTRLTVT.

Comments on this clonotype: At one end the junction does not follow the germline gene, possibly because of a read error. The rearrangement uses TRBV10-3 and TRBJ2-5; perhaps TRBD1 as D (5 bases). Germline lookup yields CDR1 ENHRY and CDR2 SYGVKD. The CDR3 extends over 14 amino acids. The CDR3 is CASSFVGAQETQYF. The CDR3 DNA sequence: TGTGCCAGCAGTTTTGTAGGGGCCCAAGAGACCCAGTACTTC.

This chain links TRBV7-8 with TRBJ2-5, with unresolved D. Germline assignment: CDR1 SGHVS and CDR2 FQNEAQ. This CDR3 has 13 amino acids. Trimming pared 1 base from V and 4 bases from J, leaving 7 bases between. CDR3 region: CASSLVPGETQYF. The CDR3 nucleotides read TGTGCCAGCAGCTTAGTCCCGGGAGAGACCCAGTACTTC.

This clonotype has only a few counts. This chain joins TRBV5-4 and TRBJ1-5, with D hard to call. CDR1 is SGHNT, CDR2 YYREEE, per germline (reference sequence). The V gene lost 1 base and the J gene lost 2 bases, with 7 bases spanning the gap. This CDR3 region has 14 residues. CDR3 residues: CASSLYGRNQPQHF. The CDR3 nucleotides read TGTGCCAGCAGCTTGTATGGGCGCAATCAGCCCCAGCATTTT.

This chain uses TRBV11-3 with TRBJ1-2; a possible D gene is TRBD1 (6 bases). This CDR3 region has 13 residues. Between the trimmed V and J ends, which lost 2 bases and 7 bases, there was a span of 11 bases. CDR1 SGHNT and CDR2 YENEEA come from the germline V gene. This chain's CDR3 is CASSLRGASGYTF. CDR3 nucleotides: TGTGCCAGCAGCTTAAGGGGGGCAAGTGGCTACACCTTC. The complete variable domain, with remaining parts taken from reference TRBV11-3 and TRBJ1-2, reads EAGVVQSPRYKIIEKKQPVAFWCNPISGHNTLYWYLQNLGQGPELLIRYENEEAVDDSQLPKDRFSAERLKGVDSTLKIQPAELGDSAVYLCASSLRGASGYTFGSGTRLTVV.

This chain joins TRBV29-1 and TRBJ2-7, with TRBD2 identical over 13 bases. CDR3 length: 13 amino acids. Germline CDR1 SQVTM, CDR2 ANQGSEA. J gave up 7 bases and V 6 bases, and 6 bases lay outside the gene matches. The CDR3 DNA reads as TGCAGCGTGGGTGGGACTAGCGGGATTGAGCAGTACTTC. It is translated as CSVGGTSGIEQYF.

The CDR3 region is CASSPISTGQVYF. In DNA, the CDR3 is TGTGCCAGCAGCCCAATTTCCACGGGACAGGTGTACTTC. V usage is TRBV4-2 and J usage is TRBJ2-5; the match to TRBD1 covers 8 bases. Germline lookup yields CDR1 LGHNA and CDR2 YNFKEQ. This CDR3 comprises 13 residues. Trimming at V came to 4 bases and at J to 13 bases, leaving 11 bases not matched to a gene.

This clonotype occurred once. In this CDR3 the conserved last residue, phenylalanine or tryptophan, is missing, so a read error is likely. It is unclear where the CDR3 begins or ends on the DNA, so no DNA is shown, and the CDR3 is as TCRdb lists it. The chain couples TRBV2 to TRBJ2-5; the table's D call, TRBD2, was not checked against the DNA. With termini counted, the CDR3 has 9 amino acids. CDR1 and CDR2 (germline): SNHLY, FYNNEI. This CDR3 reads CASSELWAS.

The chain recombines TRBV10-3 with TRBJ1-2; no firm D call. Trimming pared 0 bases from V and 7 bases from J, leaving 3 bases between. The CDR3 runs to 11 residues. Per the germline V gene, CDR1 is ENHRY and CDR2 is SYGVKD. The CDR3 DNA reads TGTGCCATCAGTGAGTCTATTGGCTACACCTTC. Amino acid sequence: CAISESIGYTF.